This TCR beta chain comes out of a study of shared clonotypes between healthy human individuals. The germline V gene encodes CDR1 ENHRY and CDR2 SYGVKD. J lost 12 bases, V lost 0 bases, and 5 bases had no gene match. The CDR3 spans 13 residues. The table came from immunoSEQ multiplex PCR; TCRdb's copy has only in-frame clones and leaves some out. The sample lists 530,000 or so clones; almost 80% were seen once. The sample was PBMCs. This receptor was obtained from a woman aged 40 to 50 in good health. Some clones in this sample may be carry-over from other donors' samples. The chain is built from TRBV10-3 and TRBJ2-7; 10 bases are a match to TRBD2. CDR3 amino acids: CAISESTGTSVYF. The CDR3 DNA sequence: TGTGCCATCAGTGAGTCTACCGGGACTAGCGTGTACTTC.